Shown below are 24 T cell receptor beta chains from a single sample sequenced in a study of cytomegalovirus exposure and HLA in healthy donors. The study ran its PCR with 60 Vbeta and 13 Jbeta primers. This table comes from immunoSEQ multiplex PCR, and its TCRdb copy is limited to in-frame clones, with some not included. The sample records 89,000 or so clones, 60% to 85% being singletons. Sequencing was done on a sample of PBMCs. These receptors originate from a boy younger than 18 in good health and CMV-seronegative.

V usage is TRBV6-5 and J usage is TRBJ2-3; tentatively, D is TRBD1 (5 bases). Trimming removed 4 bases from V and 7 bases from J, with 6 bases in between. There are 11 residues in the CDR3. The germline gives CDR1 MNHEY, CDR2 SVGAGI. Here the CDR3 reads CASSWGNTQYF. The CDR3 nucleotides read TGTGCCAGCAGTTGGGGCAATACGCAGTATTTT.

The chain has TRBV28 and TRBJ2-7; D is perhaps TRBD2 (6 bases). With 6 bases removed from V and 2 bases from J, the gap between germline ends came to 11 bases. Germline assignment: CDR1 MDHEN and CDR2 SYDVKM. This CDR3 comprises 13 residues. CDR3 in amino acids: CASSLGTPYEQYF. CDR3 nucleotides: TGTGCCAGCAGCCTAGGGACTCCCTACGAGCAGTACTTC.

This chain joins TRBV11-2 and TRBJ2-1, with a tentative D call TRBD2 (6 bases). Germline CDR1 reads SGHAT; CDR2 reads FQNNGV. The CDR3 consists of 14 residues. Trimming took 2 bases from V and 1 from J, leaving 6 bases between them. The CDR3 region has the DNA TGTGCCAGCAGCTTACGGGGGTCCTACAATGAGCAGTTCTTC. It yields the protein CASSLRGSYNEQFF.

This chain links TRBV28 with TRBJ1-1, with D maybe TRBD1 (6 bases). The CDR3 is made up of 14 amino acids. Germline V lookup: CDR1 MDHEN, CDR2 SYDVKM. Trimming pared 11 bases from V and 8 bases from J, leaving 24 bases between. CDR3 loop: CAGQEGQGIREAFF. The CDR3, as DNA: TGTGCCGGTCAAGAGGGACAAGGGATAAGAGAAGCTTTCTTT.

The rearrangement uses TRBV29-1 and TRBJ2-2, with TRBD2 as a possible D gene (5 bases). Deletions cut 3 bases from V and 1 base from J, with 6 bases between. This CDR3 spans 13 amino acids. Germline assignment: CDR1 SQVTM and CDR2 ANQGSEA. The DNA of the CDR3 is TGCAGCGTTGATCGGGAGAACACCGGGGAGCTGTTTTTT. Residues: CSVDRENTGELFF.

The J gene is TRBJ2-3, the V gene TRBV7-9, with TRBD2 matching over 13 bases. J gave up 3 bases and V 3 bases, and 3 bases lay outside the gene matches. This CDR3 is built from 16 residues. Germline assignment: CDR1 SEHNR and CDR2 FQNEAQ (reference sequence). The DNA of the CDR3 is TGTGCCAGCAGCTTCCCGGGACTAGCGGGGACAGATACGCAGTATTTT. Its translation is CASSFPGLAGTDTQYF.

V and J are TRBV6-1 and TRBJ1-6; 7 bases align to TRBD1. The germline V gene encodes CDR1 MNHNS and CDR2 SASEGT. This CDR3 has 22 residues. J was trimmed by 0 bases and V by 2 bases; bases with no gene match: 19. CDR3 bases: TGTGCCAGCAGTGAAATTCCGCTAATAGGACAGGACCCGAGCTCCTATAATTCACCCCTCCACTTT. Protein sequence: CASSEIPLIGQDPSSYNSPLHF.

This rearrangement joins TRBV6-4 to TRBJ1-4; TRBD1 is a possible D gene (6 bases). This CDR3 spans 16 amino acids. Germline V gene sequence: CDR1 MRHNA, CDR2 SNTAGT. With 5 bases removed from V and 4 bases from J, the gap between germline ends came to 17 bases. The CDR3 sequence: CASSIPPTGYNEKLFF. DNA for the CDR3: TGTGCCAGCAGTATCCCCCCGACAGGTTATAATGAAAAACTGTTTTTT.

This clone was detected a few times. V is TRBV5-1 and J is TRBJ2-5; 10 positions match TRBD1. CDR3 length: 14 residues. Looked up from germline, CDR1 is SGHRS and CDR2 is YFSETQ. The V segment lost 4 bases and the J segment 4 bases; nucleotides outside the gene matches: 4. The CDR3 DNA sequence: TGCGCCAGCAGCACGACAGGGGGCATAGAGACCCAGTACTTC. Its translation is CASSTTGGIETQYF.

The CDR3 loop is CASSSLTGPTNYGYTF. Written as DNA, the CDR3 is TGTGCCAGCAGCTCCCTTACAGGCCCGACTAACTATGGCTACACCTTC. The chain uses TRBV7-9 and TRBJ1-2, with D perhaps TRBD1 (5 bases). V was pared by 4 bases and J by 0 bases, with 15 bases between. The germline V gene has CDR1 SEHNR and CDR2 FQNEAQ (reference sequence). The CDR3 sequence is 16 residues long. The entire variable domain, with the rest obtained from reference TRBV7-9 and TRBJ1-2, is as follows: DTGVSQNPRHKITKRGQNVTFRCDPISEHNRLYWYRQTLGQGPEFLTYFQNEAQLEKSRLLSDRFSAERPKGSFSTLEIQRTEQGDSAMYLCASSSLTGPTNYGYTFGSGTRLTVV.

The sample holds one count of this clone. The genes are TRBV10-3 and TRBJ2-7; 7 nucleotides line up with TRBD1. Germline V gene sequence: CDR1 ENHRY, CDR2 SYGVKD. Unmatched junction bases numbered 2, after V lost 6 bases and J lost 6 bases. The CDR3 totals 11 residues. The CDR3 spells CAISRGSEQYF. Written as DNA, the CDR3 is TGTGCCATCAGCAGGGGGAGCGAGCAGTACTTC.

This clone was detected only once. The chain carries TRBV28 and TRBJ2-2, with 7 bases matching TRBD2. There are 16 residues in the CDR3. Germline CDR1 and CDR2: MDHEN and SYDVKM. The trim removed 8 bases at V and 5 bases at J, leaving 14 bases unmatched. CDR3 DNA: TGTGCCAGCCAAGAACTGGCTAGCGGAAATACCGGGGAGCTGTTTTTT. Translating gives CASQELASGNTGELFF.

On this clone: The same CDR3 also results from other DNA sequences found in this sample. The CDR3 nucleotides read TGCGCCAGCAGCCAGAGGACAGGCTATGGCTACACCTTC. Encoded protein: CASSQRTGYGYTF. The V and J genes are TRBV4-3 and TRBJ1-2, with 7 bases aligning to TRBD1. V was pared by 3 bases and J by 4 bases, with 2 bases of the junction left unmatched. The CDR3 is 13 residues long. Germline CDR1 is LGHNA and CDR2 is YSLEER.

This sequence joins TRBV6-6 and TRBJ2-2, with 10 bases that match TRBD1. CDR3 length equals 14 residues. The V segment lost 8 bases and the J segment 3 bases; nucleotides outside the gene matches: 3. Germline-derived CDR1 and CDR2 are MNHNY and SVGAGI (reference sequence). The CDR3 sequence is CASAGTGDTGELFF. CDR3 DNA sequence: TGTGCCAGCGCCGGGACAGGGGACACCGGGGAGCTGTTTTTT.

The rearrangement links TRBV5-4 to TRBJ2-1; 7 bases match TRBD2. Germline loops: CDR1 SGHNT, CDR2 YYREEE (reference sequence). The CDR3 has 14 amino acids. V dropped 0 bases and J dropped 9; count of bases not matched to a gene: 6. The DNA of the CDR3 is TGTGCCAGCAGCTTGGGGGCGGGAGTGGTTGAGCAGTTCTTC. It encodes CASSLGAGVVEQFF.

This chain joins TRBV4-3 and TRBJ2-2; D gene uncertain. Trimming removed 4 bases from V and 0 bases from J, with 9 bases in between. CDR1 LGHNA and CDR2 YSLEER come from the germline V gene. The CDR3 is made up of 15 amino acids. CDR3 sequence reads: CASSPTIPNTGELFF. In DNA form, the CDR3 reads TGCGCCAGCAGCCCCACTATTCCGAACACCGGGGAGCTGTTTTTT.

This clone has more than one count but fewer than ten. The chain recombines TRBV19 with TRBJ1-1; TRBD1 is a possible D gene (6 bases). Germline values: CDR1 LNHDA, CDR2 SQIVND (reference sequence). Trimming left V 6 bases short and J 0 bases short, with 11 bases between. CDR3 length: 14 amino acids. Here the CDR3 DNA reads TGTGCCAGTAGCTACAGGGAACTGAACACTGAAGCTTTCTTT. It yields the protein CASSYRELNTEAFF.

In regard to this clone: One end of the junction is discordant with germline, which a read error may explain. The DNA for the CDR3 is TGTGCCAGCAGCTTAGGGTACAGGGGGCCCACTCTGTTT. It encodes CASSLGYRGPTLF. The chain recombines TRBV7-2 with TRBJ1-1; 9 nucleotides match TRBD1. This CDR3 spans 13 amino acids. Germline-derived CDR1 and CDR2 are SGHTA and FQGNSA.

Comments on this clone: One end of the junction fails to match germline, which may point to a read error. The chain couples TRBV7-9 to TRBJ2-1; 7 bases are a match to TRBD2. The germline V gene has CDR1 SEHNR and CDR2 FQNEAQ (reference sequence). This CDR3 has 14 amino acids. As DNA, the CDR3 is TGTGCCAGCAGCCCCGACGGGGGGATTGCCGAGCTGTTCTTC. Its translation: CASSPDGGIAELFF.

The chain is built from TRBV28 and TRBJ1-5; 7 bases agree with TRBD1. The CDR3 has 14 amino acids. The V gene's germline CDR1 is MDHEN and CDR2 SYDVKM. J was trimmed by 5 bases and V by 7 bases; bases with no gene match: 8. The CDR3 loop reads CASNDRDLYQPQHF. As DNA, the CDR3 is TGTGCCAGCAATGACAGGGATTTATATCAGCCCCAGCATTTT. Filled out from reference TRBV28 and TRBJ1-5, the complete variable domain reads DVKVTQSSRYLVKRTGEKVFLECVQDMDHENMFWYRQDPGLGLRLIYFSYDVKMKEKGDIPEGYSVSREKKERFSLILESASTNQTSMYLCASNDRDLYQPQHFGDGTRLSIL.

The chain is built from TRBV28 and TRBJ2-7, with D possibly being TRBD1 (6 bases). The CDR3 runs to 12 residues. Germline-derived CDR1 and CDR2 are MDHEN and SYDVKM. The V end was cut by 6 bases, the J end by 3 bases, with 9 bases between. The CDR3 loop is CASSHRDYEQYF. DNA of the CDR3: TGTGCCAGCAGCCACAGGGACTACGAGCAGTACTTC.

This sequence joins TRBV19 and TRBJ1-1, with 9 bases identical to TRBD1. V dropped 8 bases and J dropped 3; count of bases not matched to a gene: 4. Germline CDR1 and CDR2: LNHDA and SQIVND (reference sequence). The length of the CDR3 is 13 residues. Written as DNA, the CDR3 is TGTGCCAGTGACACAGGGGGCTACACTGAAGCTTTCTTT. The encoded protein is CASDTGGYTEAFF.

This clone was picked up one time. This chain uses TRBV7-2 with TRBJ1-1, with unresolved D. Per germline, CDR1 SGHTA and CDR2 FQGNSA. The CDR3 runs to 13 residues. With 2 bases removed from V and 8 bases from J, the gap between germline ends came to 12 bases. CDR3 sequence (DNA): TGTGCCAGCAGCTTAAAGGAGAGCTTAGAAGCTTTCTTT. Its protein product is CASSLKESLEAFF.

This clone has a handful of counts. The J gene is TRBJ2-3, the V gene TRBV27; D ambiguous. Germline loops: CDR1 MNHEY, CDR2 SMNVEV (reference sequence). The length of the CDR3 is 14 residues. The V gene lost 6 bases and the J gene lost 1 base, with 11 bases spanning the gap. CDR3 sequence reads: CASRFLVGTDTQYF. CDR3 nucleotides: TGTGCCAGCAGATTCTTAGTTGGCACAGATACGCAGTATTTT.